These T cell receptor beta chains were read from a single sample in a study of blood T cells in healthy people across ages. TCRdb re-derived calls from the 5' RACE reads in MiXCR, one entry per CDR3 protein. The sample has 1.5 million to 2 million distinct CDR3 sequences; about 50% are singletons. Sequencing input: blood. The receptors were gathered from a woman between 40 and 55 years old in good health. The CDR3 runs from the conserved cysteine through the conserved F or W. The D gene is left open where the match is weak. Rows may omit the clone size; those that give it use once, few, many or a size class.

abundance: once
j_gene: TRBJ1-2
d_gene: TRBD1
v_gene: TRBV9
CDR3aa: CASSVIGTAANYGYTF
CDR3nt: TGTGCCAGCAGCGTAATAGGGACAGCCGCTAACTATGGCTACACCTTC

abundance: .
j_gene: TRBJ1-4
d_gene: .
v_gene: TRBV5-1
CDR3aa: CASSSGAGHEKLFF
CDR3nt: TGCGCCAGCAGCTCGGGGGCAGGGCATGAAAAACTGTTTTTT

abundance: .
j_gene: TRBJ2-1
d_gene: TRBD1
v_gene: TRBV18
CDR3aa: CASSSRQGASHNEQFF
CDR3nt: TGTGCCAGCTCATCTAGACAGGGTGCATCACACAATGAGCAGTTCTTC

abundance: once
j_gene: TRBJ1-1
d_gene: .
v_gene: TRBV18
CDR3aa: CASSGQNTGAFF
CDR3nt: TGTGCCAGCTCAGGGCAGAACACTGGAGCTTTCTTT

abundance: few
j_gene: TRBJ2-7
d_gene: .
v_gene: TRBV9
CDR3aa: CASSVAPLTALSSYEQYF
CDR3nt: TGTGCCAGCAGCGTCGCCCCTTTGACAGCCCTTAGCTCCTACGAGCAGTACTTC

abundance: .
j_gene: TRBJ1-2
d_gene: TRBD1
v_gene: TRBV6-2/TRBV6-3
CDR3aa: CASSYSKLGTGTYTF
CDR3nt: TGTGCCAGCAGTTACTCGAAGCTCGGGACAGGGACCTACACCTTC

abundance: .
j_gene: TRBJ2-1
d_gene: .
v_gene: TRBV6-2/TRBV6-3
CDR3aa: CASSYVGSQGDEQFF
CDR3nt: TGTGCCAGCAGTTACGTTGGGTCGCAGGGCGATGAGCAGTTCTTC

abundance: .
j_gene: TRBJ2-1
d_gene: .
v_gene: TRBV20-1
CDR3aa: CSAGIAAYNEQFF
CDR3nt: TGCAGTGCCGGGATAGCAGCTTACAATGAGCAGTTCTTC

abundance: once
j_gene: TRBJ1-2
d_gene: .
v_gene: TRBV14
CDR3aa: CASSQDYGTYSGYTF
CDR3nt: TGTGCCAGCAGCCAAGACTACGGGACGTATTCCGGCTACACCTTC

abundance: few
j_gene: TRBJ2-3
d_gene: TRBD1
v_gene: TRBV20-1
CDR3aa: CSSGTELSTDTQYF
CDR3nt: TGCAGTTCCGGGACAGAGCTCAGCACAGATACGCAGTATTTT

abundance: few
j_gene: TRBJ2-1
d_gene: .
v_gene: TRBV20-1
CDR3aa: CSASPRSYNEQFF
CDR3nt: TGCAGTGCCAGCCCTCGCAGCTACAATGAGCAGTTCTTC

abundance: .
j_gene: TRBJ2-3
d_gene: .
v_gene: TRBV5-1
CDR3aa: CASSRGPVTDTQYF
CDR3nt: TGCGCCAGCAGCCGCGGACCTGTCACAGATACGCAGTATTTT

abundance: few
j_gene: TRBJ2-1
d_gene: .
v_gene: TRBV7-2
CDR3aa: CASSLVRDNEQFF
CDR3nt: TGTGCCAGCAGCTTAGTTAGAGACAATGAGCAGTTCTTC

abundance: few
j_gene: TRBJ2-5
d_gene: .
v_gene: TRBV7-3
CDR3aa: CASSPNTGAGETQYF
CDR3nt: TGTGCCAGCAGCCCCAACACCGGCGCGGGAGAGACCCAGTACTTC